The 23 T cell receptor beta chains in this list originate from one sample, sequenced in a study of vaccination and CD4 T cells after COVID-19. As to treatment: approximately 9-day PBMC culture with coronavirus spike peptide pools or control peptides (ViraFEST assay). For these receptors, no antigen is known. Cultured CD4+ T-cell DNA underwent Oncomine TCR Beta short-read sequencing. MiXCR was run by TCRdb on the PCR reads, yielding one entry per CDR3 protein. The data show some 13,000 distinct CDR3 sequences, with under 50% seen just once and more than 9% held by the top ten. Sample: CD4+ T cells from blood, cultured in vitro. All receptors come from a human donor who had recovered from COVID-19.

This clonotype appeared a few times. The chain couples TRBV7-9 to TRBJ2-3; no definite D call. V dropped 5 bases and J dropped 6 bases, with 12 bases sitting between them. The CDR3 is 13 residues long. Germline CDR1 and CDR2: SEHNR and FQNEAQ (reference sequence). The CDR3 sequence is CASSVGRADTQYF. CDR3 bases: TGTGCCAGCAGCGTCGGACGCGCCGATACGCAGTATTTT.

The J gene is TRBJ2-2, the V gene TRBV7-8; a possible D gene is TRBD1 (6 bases). The CDR3 is made up of 16 amino acids. The V gene's germline CDR1 is SGHVS and CDR2 FQNEAQ. Trimming left V 3 bases short and J 2 bases short, with 13 bases between. CDR3 region: CASSLRTALNTGELFF. Here the CDR3 DNA reads TGTGCCAGCAGCTTGAGGACAGCTCTCAACACCGGGGAGCTGTTTTTT.

This sequence joins TRBV28 and TRBJ2-5; perhaps TRBD1 as D (5 bases). CDR3 length: 13 residues. Trimming stripped 5 bases from V and 3 bases from J, with 10 bases between. Germline assignment: CDR1 MDHEN and CDR2 SYDVKM. CDR3 bases: TGTGCCAGCAGTGGGGCAGACAAAGAGACCCAGTACTTC. It specifies CASSGADKETQYF. Complete variable domain (other parts from reference TRBV28 and TRBJ2-5): DVKVTQSSRYLVKRTGEKVFLECVQDMDHENMFWYRQDPGLGLRLIYFSYDVKMKEKGDIPEGYSVSREKKERFSLILESASTNQTSMYLCASSGADKETQYFGPGTRLLVL.

This chain uses TRBV28 with TRBJ1-1; no definite D call. With 2 bases removed from V and 4 bases from J, the gap between germline ends came to 11 bases. CDR3 length: 14 amino acids. Germline values: CDR1 MDHEN, CDR2 SYDVKM. CDR3 nucleotides: TGTGCCAGCAGTTTAGTGGTTTTGGGCACTGAAGCTTTCTTT. It encodes CASSLVVLGTEAFF.

The chain uses TRBV25-1 and TRBJ2-1; no clear D. This CDR3 is 13 amino acids long. Per the germline V gene, CDR1 is MGHDK and CDR2 is SYGVNS. V lost 1 base and J 10 bases, leaving 11 bases between the germline ends. CDR3 sequence (DNA): TGTGCCAGCAGTGAATTCGGGCCCAGGGAGCAGTTCTTC. Translated: CASSEFGPREQFF.

The chain links TRBV5-4 to TRBJ1-2, with D possibly TRBD1 on 5 matching bases. Germline V gene lookup returns CDR1 SGHNT and CDR2 YYREEE (reference sequence). This CDR3 spans 14 amino acids. Trimming took off 3 bases at V and 7 bases at J, with 16 bases between the two ends. CDR3 sequence: CASSSSGTEGGYTF. The CDR3, as DNA: TGTGCCAGCAGCTCGTCCGGGACCGAGGGTGGCTACACCTTC.

A few counts support this clonotype. The chain recombines TRBV20-1 with TRBJ2-1; 14 bases are shared with TRBD2. Germline V gene data show CDR1 as DFQATT and CDR2 as SNEGSKA (reference sequence). This CDR3 has 15 residues. J gave up 8 bases and V 3 bases, and 6 bases lay outside the gene matches. The CDR3 DNA reads as TGCAGTGCTAGGGGGACTAGCGGGAGCTGGGATGAGCAGTTCTTC. Encoded protein: CSARGTSGSWDEQFF.

This clonotype was found a few times. The chain links TRBV20-1 to TRBJ2-3, with D possibly TRBD1 on 7 matching bases. There are 14 residues in the CDR3. Germline CDR1 is DFQATT and CDR2 is SNEGSKA (reference sequence). Trimming took 8 bases from V and 8 from J, leaving 23 bases between them. The CDR3 DNA is TGCAGTACACAGGGGCAGGGGGACTCCGCTACGCAGTATTTT. Protein product: CSTQGQGDSATQYF.

The sample holds a few counts of this clonotype. The chain combines TRBV6-1 with TRBJ2-2; D possibly corresponds to TRBD1 (7 bases). This CDR3 comprises 14 residues. Germline V lookup: CDR1 MNHNS, CDR2 SASEGT. V gave up 5 bases and J gave up 4 bases, with 11 bases separating them. The DNA of the CDR3 is TGTGCCAGCAGTCAGGGGGAGGCCACCGGGGAGCTGTTTTTT. Its protein is CASSQGEATGELFF.

The sample holds a few counts of this clonotype. The chain links TRBV18 to TRBJ2-5; D unresolved. The germline V and J ends were trimmed by 0 bases and 2 bases, with 7 bases remaining between them. The CDR3 totals 14 residues. Germline loops: CDR1 KGHSH, CDR2 LQKENI. CDR3 sequence reads: CASSPPSVQETQYF. DNA for the CDR3: TGTGCCAGCTCACCACCCTCAGTTCAAGAGACCCAGTACTTC.

This chain connects TRBV20-1 to TRBJ2-7; the D gene is possibly TRBD2 (6 bases). V gave up 6 bases and J gave up 7 bases, with 13 bases separating them. The germline gives CDR1 DFQATT, CDR2 SNEGSKA (reference sequence). The CDR3 consists of 11 residues. CDR3 sequence: CSAHGSGEQYF. In DNA, the CDR3 is TGCAGTGCCCACGGGAGTGGGGAGCAGTACTTC.

This clonotype appeared a few times. This chain uses TRBV12-3 or TRBV12-4 with TRBJ2-5; 7 bases agree with TRBD2. Trimming cost V 3 bases and J 5 bases; bases outside gene matches: 3. The CDR3 length is 13 residues. CDR3 sequence: CASSLTSRETQYF. CDR3 nucleotide sequence: TGTGCCAGCAGTTTGACTAGCCGGGAGACCCAGTACTTC.

V and J are TRBV30 and TRBJ1-6; D call uncertain. The CDR3 runs to 14 residues. The V end lost 0 bases, the J end lost 10 bases, and 13 bases lay between the germline ends. CDR1 GTSNPN and CDR2 SVGIG come from the germline V gene (reference sequence). CDR3 nucleotides: TGTGCCTGGAGTGTAAGGAGCCCTTCATCACCCCTCCACTTT. This codes for CAWSVRSPSSPLHF. The variable domain in full, completed from reference TRBV30 and TRBJ1-6, reads SQTIHQWPATLVQPVGSPLSLECTVEGTSNPNLYWYRQAAGRGLQLLFYSVGIGQISSEVPQNLSASRPQDRQFILSSKKLLLSDSGFYLCAWSVRSPSSPLHFGNGTRLTVT.

The rearrangement links TRBV6-1 to TRBJ2-3; 11 positions agree with TRBD2. Losses at the gene ends were 11 bases for V and 0 bases for J; bases not matched to a gene: 4. Germline lookup yields CDR1 MNHNS and CDR2 SASEGT. This CDR3 has 14 amino acids. CDR3 region: CAGRTSGSTDTQYF. The CDR3 DNA is TGTGCCGGCCGGACTAGCGGGAGCACAGATACGCAGTATTTT.

The chain combines TRBV20-1 with TRBJ2-3; D remains ambiguous. Germline CDR1 and CDR2: DFQATT and SNEGSKA (reference sequence). This CDR3 comprises 14 residues. V lost 3 bases and J lost 0, with 10 bases in between. Here the CDR3 reads CSASLQPSTDTQYF. CDR3 sequence (DNA): TGCAGTGCTAGTCTCCAACCAAGCACAGATACGCAGTATTTT.

The chain recombines TRBV7-3 with TRBJ2-5; 12 nucleotides line up with TRBD2. The CDR3 has 16 amino acids. The germline gives CDR1 SGHTA, CDR2 FQGTGA. The V segment lost 2 bases and the J segment 5 bases; nucleotides outside the gene matches: 6. The CDR3 reads CASSLGLAGMRETQYF. The CDR3 DNA reads TGTGCCAGCAGCTTAGGACTAGCGGGAATGAGGGAGACCCAGTACTTC.

There are a few counts of this clonotype. The chain links TRBV19 to TRBJ2-2; 9 bases fit TRBD2. V was pared by 7 bases and J by 5 bases, with 8 bases of the junction left unmatched. The germline V gene encodes CDR1 LNHDA and CDR2 SQIVND (reference sequence). CDR3 length: 15 residues. The CDR3 DNA reads TGTGCCAGTACCTTAGGACTAGCGATGACCGGGGAGCTGTTTTTT. It translates to CASTLGLAMTGELFF.

This clonotype turned up a few times. The rearrangement joins TRBV11-2 to TRBJ1-1; D is perhaps TRBD1 (5 bases). The CDR3 covers 13 residues. V was trimmed by 4 bases and J by 1 base, leaving 7 bases between them. Germline CDR1 SGHAT, CDR2 FQNNGV. The CDR3 is CASSSQGNTEAFF. CDR3 in DNA: TGTGCCAGCAGCTCCCAGGGGAACACTGAAGCTTTCTTT.

This clonotype was seen more than once but under ten times. The CDR3 reads CSATRGQNQPQHF. The CDR3 DNA reads as TGCAGTGCTACCAGGGGGCAGAATCAGCCCCAGCATTTT. This rearrangement joins TRBV20-1 to TRBJ1-5; 8 bases align to TRBD1. The CDR3 runs to 13 residues. Germline CDR1 and CDR2: DFQATT and SNEGSKA (reference sequence). With 4 bases clipped from V and 4 bases from J, the junction kept 3 bases outside the gene matches.

This clonotype was counted between two and nine times. The chain recombines TRBV7-2 with TRBJ2-1; 7 nucleotides match TRBD1. Looked up from germline, CDR1 is SGHTA and CDR2 is FQGNSA. V was clipped by 5 bases and J by 4 bases; unmatched bases: 5. The CDR3 is 14 residues long. Here the CDR3 reads CASSADRSYNEQFF. In DNA form, the CDR3 reads TGTGCCAGCAGCGCGGACAGGTCGTACAATGAGCAGTTCTTC. The variable domain in full, with the rest retrieved from reference TRBV7-2 and TRBJ2-1, is GAGVSQSPSNKVTEKGKDVELRCDPISGHTALYWYRQSLGQGLEFLIYFQGNSAPDKSGLPSDRFSAERTGGSVSTLTIQRTQQEDSAVYLCASSADRSYNEQFFGPGTRLTVL.

CDR3 nucleotide sequence: TGTGCCAGCATCCGACCAACTCTAGGGCCAGCGGATGAAAAACTGTTTTTT. Translating gives CASIRPTLGPADEKLFF. The V gene is TRBV6-4, the J gene TRBJ1-4; D is undetermined. Germline V lookup: CDR1 MRHNA, CDR2 SNTAGT. V lost 7 bases to trimming and J lost 6 bases, with 24 bases between them. The CDR3 consists of 17 residues.

The chain recombines TRBV11-2 with TRBJ2-7; D is perhaps TRBD1 (6 bases). There are 13 residues in the CDR3. Looked up from germline, CDR1 is SGHAT and CDR2 is FQNNGV. Trimming took off 5 bases at V and 9 bases at J, with 17 bases between the two ends. The DNA of the CDR3 is TGTGCCAGCAGCCAAAGTACAGGGCTCCGGCAGTACTTC. Translation gives CASSQSTGLRQYF.

The chain joins TRBV7-6 to TRBJ2-3, with 10 positions matching TRBD2. Trimming cost V 1 base and J 4 bases; bases outside gene matches: 8. The germline V gene encodes CDR1 SGHVS and CDR2 FNYEAQ. There are 17 residues in the CDR3. The CDR3 sequence: CASSLVRLAGVADTQYF. As DNA, the CDR3 is TGTGCCAGCAGCTTAGTCCGGCTAGCGGGAGTCGCAGATACGCAGTATTTT.